The 15 T cell receptor beta chains listed next were all sequenced from one sample in a study of beta chain features in type 1 diabetes. Their target antigens are unknown. General study results and limits: When Type 1 diabetes patients were examined, their TCRB CDR3s proved moderately but significantly shorter in all four CD4+ subsets.

Of the isolated RNA, all was reverse transcribed, and so the sequenced material was expressed TCRB transcripts. Libraries were prepared by immunoSEQ multiplex PCR; TCRdb keeps only in-frame clonotypes and omits some of them. Counted here are 500,000 to 850,000 clones, over 12% occurring once; the ten biggest clones make up around 0.04%. Sequencing was carried out using naive CD4+ T cells from blood. The source of these receptors is a man aged 18 to 35 with type 1 diabetes.

The chain is built from TRBV4-3 and TRBJ1-6, with 12 bases matching TRBD1. The trim removed 4 bases at V and 4 bases at J, leaving 17 bases unmatched. The CDR3 totals 21 residues. Germline lookup yields CDR1 LGHNA and CDR2 YSLEER. Written as DNA, the CDR3 is TGCGCCAGCAGCCGATCCCCTCCGGGACAGGGGGCGCCCCCTTATAATTCACCCCTCCACTTT. It is translated as CASSRSPPGQGAPPYNSPLHF.

This clone was observed a handful of times. This chain joins TRBV10-3 and TRBJ1-2; the D gene is possibly TRBD1 (6 bases). This CDR3 contains 12 residues. CDR1 is ENHRY, CDR2 SYGVKD, per germline. Between the trimmed V and J ends, which lost 8 bases and 1 base, there was a span of 8 bases. Written as DNA, the CDR3 is TGTGCCATCCGACAGGATAACTATGGCTACACCTTC. Translating gives CAIRQDNYGYTF.

Remarks on this clone: The same CDR3 arises from other DNA sequences in this sample as well. The chain employs TRBV11-2 and TRBJ2-1; 8 bases are shared with TRBD1. V lost 3 bases and J lost 7; bases outside the gene matches: 5. The germline gives CDR1 SGHAT, CDR2 FQNNGV. The CDR3 runs 14 residues. The CDR3 DNA reads as TGTGCCAGCAGCTTCGGGACAGGCAGTAATGAGCAGTTCTTC. Protein sequence: CASSFGTGSNEQFF.

V and J are TRBV28 and TRBJ1-5, with unresolved D. The V and J ends lost 8 bases and 7 bases respectively, with 21 bases between them. This CDR3 is 15 amino acids long. The V gene's germline CDR1 is MDHEN and CDR2 SYDVKM. Here the CDR3 reads CASLRRADRGQPQHF. The DNA of the CDR3 is TGTGCCAGCCTACGCAGAGCAGATCGGGGACAGCCCCAGCATTTT.

The V gene is TRBV7-9, the J gene TRBJ2-2; 7 nucleotides align to TRBD1. CDR3 size: 15 residues. Trimming at V came to 4 bases and at J to 3 bases, leaving 5 bases not matched to a gene. Germline CDR1 is SEHNR and CDR2 is FQNEAQ (reference sequence). DNA of the CDR3: TGTGCCAGCAGCTCCCCGGACAGGTACACCGGGGAGCTGTTTTTT. Translation gives CASSSPDRYTGELFF.

This clone appeared a few times. This chain links TRBV7-9 with TRBJ1-1; D is ambiguous. Germline V gives CDR1 SEHNR, CDR2 FQNEAQ (reference sequence). V lost 6 bases and J 0 bases, leaving 14 bases between the germline ends. CDR3 length: 15 residues. CDR3 amino acids: CASSDMRALNTEAFF. The CDR3 DNA is TGTGCCAGCAGTGACATGAGGGCGTTGAACACTGAAGCTTTCTTT.

The V call is TRBV2, the J call TRBJ2-5; tentatively, D is TRBD1 or TRBD2 (5 bases each). Between the trimmed V and J ends, which lost 4 bases and 3 bases, there was a span of 9 bases. The germline V gene encodes CDR1 SNHLY and CDR2 FYNNEI. The CDR3 totals 13 residues. CDR3 amino acids: CASSARGEETQYF. The CDR3 DNA sequence: TGTGCCAGCAGTGCACGAGGGGAAGAGACCCAGTACTTC.

The chain carries TRBV30 and TRBJ1-2; D is undetermined. V was shortened by 0 bases and J by 4 bases, with 9 bases between the two germline ends. CDR3 size: 13 residues. CDR1 and CDR2 (germline): GTSNPN, SVGIG (reference sequence). In DNA form, the CDR3 reads TGTGCCTGGAGTGTGGAGCCAATCTATGGCTACACCTTC. This codes for CAWSVEPIYGYTF. Filled out from reference TRBV30 and TRBJ1-2, the complete variable domain reads SQTIHQWPATLVQPVGSPLSLECTVEGTSNPNLYWYRQAAGRGLQLLFYSVGIGQISSEVPQNLSASRPQDRQFILSSKKLLLSDSGFYLCAWSVEPIYGYTFGSGTRLTVV.

The CDR3 DNA is TGCGCCAGCAGCCCGCACTTGGAGGGTTATGAGCAGTTCTTC. Translating gives CASSPHLEGYEQFF. The chain combines TRBV5-1 with TRBJ2-1; D possibly corresponds to TRBD2 (6 bases). With 4 bases removed from V and 8 bases from J, the gap between germline ends came to 16 bases. The CDR3 consists of 14 residues. CDR1 and CDR2 from the germline V gene are SGHRS and YFSETQ. Combining the CDR3 with reference TRBV5-1 and TRBJ2-1 gives the whole variable domain KAGVTQTPRYLIKTRGQQVTLSCSPISGHRSVSWYQQTPGQGLQFLFEYFSETQRNKGNFPGRFSGRQFSNSRSEMNVSTLELGDSALYLCASSPHLEGYEQFFGPGTRLTVL.

This clone was seen only a few times. The V and J genes are TRBV14 and TRBJ2-2; 12 bases align to TRBD2. J gave up 3 bases and V 6 bases, and 8 bases lay outside the gene matches. This CDR3 contains 17 residues. The germline gives CDR1 SGHDN, CDR2 FVKESK. The CDR3: CASSRLAGVLDTGELFF. The CDR3 DNA follows: TGTGCCAGCAGTCGACTAGCGGGAGTACTTGACACCGGGGAGCTGTTTTTT.

The chain uses TRBV30 and TRBJ1-2; the D is unclear. From germline, CDR1 is GTSNPN and CDR2 SVGIG (reference sequence). V dropped 1 base and J dropped 10 bases, with 16 bases sitting between them. This CDR3 is 13 amino acids long. In nucleotides, the CDR3 is TGTGCCTGGAGTGGAGGAGGGAAAGGTGTCTACACCTTC. This translates into CAWSGGGKGVYTF. The entire variable domain, with the rest obtained from reference TRBV30 and TRBJ1-2, is as follows: SQTIHQWPATLVQPVGSPLSLECTVEGTSNPNLYWYRQAAGRGLQLLFYSVGIGQISSEVPQNLSASRPQDRQFILSSKKLLLSDSGFYLCAWSGGGKGVYTFGSGTRLTVV.

The sample holds a few counts of this clone. The DNA for the CDR3 is TGTGCCAGCTCACCACAACAGGGGAACTATGGCTACACCTTC. Its translation is CASSPQQGNYGYTF. The genes are TRBV18 and TRBJ1-2; 7 bases match TRBD1. Per germline, CDR1 KGHSH and CDR2 LQKENI. J gave up 2 bases and V 1 base, and 1 base lay outside the gene matches. This CDR3 contains 14 residues.

The CDR3 DNA reads as TGTGCCAGCAGCCCATTAACGTCGTCCGGGGAGGGCTACACCTTC. It translates to CASSPLTSSGEGYTF. V usage is TRBV7-9 and J usage is TRBJ1-2, with D uncertain. This CDR3 spans 15 amino acids. The germline V gene has CDR1 SEHNR and CDR2 FQNEAQ (reference sequence). V lost 5 bases to trimming and J lost 8 bases, with 21 bases between them.

This clone was picked up a small number of times. This chain uses TRBV5-1 with TRBJ2-3; possibly TRBD1 for D (5 bases). CDR1 SGHRS and CDR2 YFSETQ come from the germline V gene. The CDR3 consists of 13 residues. Trimming stripped 1 base from V and 5 bases from J, with 8 bases between. The CDR3 bases are TGCGCCAGCAGCTTGCAGGGTGAAGATACGCAGTATTTT. It is translated as CASSLQGEDTQYF.

This clone was seen a handful of times. The rearrangement links TRBV2 to TRBJ2-3; D is unclear. The CDR3 runs 15 residues. The ends were cut back, 5 bases at V and 2 bases at J, with 14 bases in the middle. CDR1 and CDR2 from the germline V gene are SNHLY and FYNNEI. CDR3 nucleotides: TGTGCCAGCAGTTCCTATGGATCCAACACAGATACGCAGTATTTT. Its translation is CASSSYGSNTDTQYF. Supplemented by reference TRBV2 and TRBJ2-3, the full variable domain reads EPEVTQTPSHQVTQMGQEVILRCVPISNHLYFYWYRQILGQKVEFLVSFYNNEISEKSEIFDDQFSVERPDGSNFTLKIRSTKLEDSAMYFCASSSYGSNTDTQYFGPGTRLTVL.